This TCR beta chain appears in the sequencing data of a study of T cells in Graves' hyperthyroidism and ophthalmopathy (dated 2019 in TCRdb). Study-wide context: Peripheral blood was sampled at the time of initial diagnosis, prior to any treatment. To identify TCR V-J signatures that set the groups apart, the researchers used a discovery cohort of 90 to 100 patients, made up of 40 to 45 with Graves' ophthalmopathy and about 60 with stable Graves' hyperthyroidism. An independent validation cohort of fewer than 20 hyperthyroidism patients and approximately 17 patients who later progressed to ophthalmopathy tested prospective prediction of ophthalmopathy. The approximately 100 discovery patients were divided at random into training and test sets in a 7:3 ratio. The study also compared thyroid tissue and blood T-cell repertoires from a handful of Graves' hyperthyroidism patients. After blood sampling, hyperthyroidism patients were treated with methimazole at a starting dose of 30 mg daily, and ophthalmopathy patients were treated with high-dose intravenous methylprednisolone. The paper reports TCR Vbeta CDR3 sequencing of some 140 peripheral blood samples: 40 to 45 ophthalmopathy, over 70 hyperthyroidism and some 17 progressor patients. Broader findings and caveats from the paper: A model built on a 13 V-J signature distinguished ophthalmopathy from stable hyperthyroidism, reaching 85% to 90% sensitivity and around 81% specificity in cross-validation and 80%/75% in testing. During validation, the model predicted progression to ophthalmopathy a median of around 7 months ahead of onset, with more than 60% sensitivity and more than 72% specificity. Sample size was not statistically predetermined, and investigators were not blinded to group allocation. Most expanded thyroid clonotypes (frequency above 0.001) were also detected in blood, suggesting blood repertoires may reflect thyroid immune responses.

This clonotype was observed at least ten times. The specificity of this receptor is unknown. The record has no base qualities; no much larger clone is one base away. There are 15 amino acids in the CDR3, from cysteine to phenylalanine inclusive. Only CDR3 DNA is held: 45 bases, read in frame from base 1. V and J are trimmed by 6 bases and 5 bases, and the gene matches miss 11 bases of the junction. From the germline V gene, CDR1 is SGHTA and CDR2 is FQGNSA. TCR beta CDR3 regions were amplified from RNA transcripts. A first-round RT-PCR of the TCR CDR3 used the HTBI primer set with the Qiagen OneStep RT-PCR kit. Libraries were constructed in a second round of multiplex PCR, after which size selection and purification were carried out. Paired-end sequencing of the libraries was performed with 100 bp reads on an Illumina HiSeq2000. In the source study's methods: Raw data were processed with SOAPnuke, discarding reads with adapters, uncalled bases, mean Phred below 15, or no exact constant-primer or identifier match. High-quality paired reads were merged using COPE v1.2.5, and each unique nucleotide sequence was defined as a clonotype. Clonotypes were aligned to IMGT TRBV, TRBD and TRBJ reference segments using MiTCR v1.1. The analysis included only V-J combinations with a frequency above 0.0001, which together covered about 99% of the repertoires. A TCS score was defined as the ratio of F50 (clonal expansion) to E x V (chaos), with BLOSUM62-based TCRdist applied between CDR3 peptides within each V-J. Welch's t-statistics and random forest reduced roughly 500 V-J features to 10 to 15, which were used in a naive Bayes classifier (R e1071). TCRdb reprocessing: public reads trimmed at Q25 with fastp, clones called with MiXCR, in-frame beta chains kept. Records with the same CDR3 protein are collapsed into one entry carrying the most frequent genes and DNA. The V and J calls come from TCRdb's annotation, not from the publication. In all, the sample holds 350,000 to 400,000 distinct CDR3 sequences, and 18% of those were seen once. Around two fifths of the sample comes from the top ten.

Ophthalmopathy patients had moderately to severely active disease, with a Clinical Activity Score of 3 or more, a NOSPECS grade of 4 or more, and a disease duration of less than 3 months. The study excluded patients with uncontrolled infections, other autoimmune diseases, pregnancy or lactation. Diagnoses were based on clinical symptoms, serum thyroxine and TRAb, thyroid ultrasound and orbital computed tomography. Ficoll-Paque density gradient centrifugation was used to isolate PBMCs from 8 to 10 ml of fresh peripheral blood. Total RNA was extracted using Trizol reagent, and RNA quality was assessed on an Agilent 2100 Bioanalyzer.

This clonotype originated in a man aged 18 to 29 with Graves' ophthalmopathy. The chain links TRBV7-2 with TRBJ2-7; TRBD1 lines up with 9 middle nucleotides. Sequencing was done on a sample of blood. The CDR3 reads CASSLTGTGFNEQYF. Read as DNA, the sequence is TGTGCCAGCAGTCTAACCGGGACAGGGTTTAACGAGCAGTACTTC.